This T cell receptor beta chain was retrieved from a study of shared clonotypes between healthy human individuals. As for this clone: This sample also contains other DNA sequences that code for the same CDR3.

The CDR3 is made up of 14 amino acids. The trim removed 4 bases at V and 4 bases at J, leaving 3 bases unmatched. Germline CDR1 SGHRS, CDR2 YFSETQ. The authors split each subset's genomic DNA evenly across several immunoSEQ plates. The data were produced by immunoSEQ multiplex PCR, yet TCRdb's version contains in-frame clones alone and is incomplete. The sample has about 470,000 clones, about four fifths seen once. Sequencing used PBMCs. This sequence was found in a middle-aged woman in good health. Some clones in this sample may be carry-over from other donors' samples. The chain links TRBV5-1 to TRBJ2-7; TRBD1 matches at 12 bases. CDR3 DNA sequence: TGCGCCAGCAGCCCGGGACAGGGGGCTTACGAGCAGTACTTC. This translates into CASSPGQGAYEQYF. Based on the CDR3 plus reference TRBV5-1 and TRBJ2-7, the full variable domain is KAGVTQTPRYLIKTRGQQVTLSCSPISGHRSVSWYQQTPGQGLQFLFEYFSETQRNKGNFPGRFSGRQFSNSRSEMNVSTLELGDSALYLCASSPGQGAYEQYFGPGTRLTVT.